This TCR beta chain was sequenced during a study of siplizumab effects on memory and regulatory T cells. Points from the study as a whole: No naive or memory phenotype could be assigned to roughly 80-95% of proliferating clones. Fewer alloreactive sequences mapped to unstimulated CD4+ memory cells under siplizumab. Unstimulated subsets were the mapping target of only a minor fraction of alloreactive clones.

Note on this clone: Its specificity is not known.

Unstimulated naive, memory, effector memory and TEMRA subsets from a few donor pairs were sequenced. Sequenced by immunoSEQ multiplex PCR; TCRdb stores in-frame clones only, minus some. The sample lists under 70,000 clones, roughly 85% occurring once. Germline CDR1 and CDR2: SEHNR and FQNEAQ (reference sequence). The CDR3 covers 12 residues. V lost 5 bases, J lost 5 bases, and 9 bases lay in between. The gene calls are TRBV7-9 and TRBJ2-5; D is possibly TRBD2 (6 bases). The clonotype was recovered from a human donor in good health. Material for sequencing was memory CD4+ T cells sorted from blood. CDR3 region: CASSVGTETQYF. In nucleotides, the CDR3 is TGTGCCAGCAGCGTGGGGACTGAGACCCAGTACTTC.